This TCR beta chain was sequenced during a study of control samples from healthy donors and cancer patients. Generated by immunoSEQ multiplex PCR, the TCRdb table keeps only in-frame clones and is missing some. The sample holds about 53,000 clones, roughly 87% seen once. Germline CDR1 reads LGHDT; CDR2 reads YNNKEL (reference sequence). V lost 4 bases and J lost 5; bases outside the gene matches: 15. The CDR3 extends over 19 amino acids. This TCR was recovered from a man aged 60-69 years with head and neck cancer. The sequenced material came from PBMCs. This chain joins TRBV3-1 (or the pseudogene TRBV3-2) and TRBJ2-1, with 12 bases fitting TRBD2. Written as DNA, the CDR3 is TGTGCCAGCAGCCTCGGGCCTAGCGGGAGGGCCTATTCCCACAATGAGCAGTTCTTC. This gives the protein CASSLGPSGRAYSHNEQFF.